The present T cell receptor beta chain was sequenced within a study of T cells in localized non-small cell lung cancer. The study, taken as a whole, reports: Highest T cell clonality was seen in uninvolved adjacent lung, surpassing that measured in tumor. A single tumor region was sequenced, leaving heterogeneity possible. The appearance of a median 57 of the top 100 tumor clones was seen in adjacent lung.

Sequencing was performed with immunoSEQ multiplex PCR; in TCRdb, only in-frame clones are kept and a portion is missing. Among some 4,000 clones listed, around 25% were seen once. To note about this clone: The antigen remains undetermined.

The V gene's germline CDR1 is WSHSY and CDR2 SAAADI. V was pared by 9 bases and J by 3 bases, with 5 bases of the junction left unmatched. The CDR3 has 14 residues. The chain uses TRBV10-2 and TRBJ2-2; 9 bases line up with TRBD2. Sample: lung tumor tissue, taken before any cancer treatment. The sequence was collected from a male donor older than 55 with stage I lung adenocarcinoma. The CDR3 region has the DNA TGCGCCAGTCAACTAGCGGGTTACACCGGGGAGCTGTTTTTT. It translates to CASQLAGYTGELFF.